Listed below are T cell receptor beta chains from one sample, sequenced in a study of T cells after yellow fever vaccination. TCRdb used MiXCR to reprocess the 5' RACE reads, holding one entry per CDR3 protein. Of around 110,000 distinct CDR3 sequences listed, approximately 8.4% are singletons. This sample comprised CD8+ T cells sorted from PBMCs, obtained 45 days after the yellow fever booster vaccination. These receptor sequences come from a man younger than 40 who received the YFV17D yellow fever vaccine. CDR3s include the opening cysteine and the closing phenylalanine or tryptophan. A D gene is named only where the DNA matches it firmly. Not every row has a clone size; where given, it reads once, few, many or a size class.

v_gene	j_gene	abundance	d_gene	CDR3aa	CDR3nt
TRBV29-1	TRBJ2-1	many	TRBD2	CSVLTTSGRAGGNEQFF	TGCAGCGTGCTTACGACTAGCGGGAGGGCCGGGGGTAATGAGCAGTTCTTC
TRBV5-1	TRBJ2-2	many	-	CASSLELATNTGELFF	TGCGCCAGCAGCTTGGAGTTAGCGACGAACACCGGGGAGCTGTTTTTT
TRBV6-5	TRBJ2-3	many	TRBD2	CASSYSFGGGDTQYF	TGTGCCAGCAGTTACTCCTTCGGGGGGGGAGATACGCAGTATTTT
TRBV9	TRBJ2-5	-	TRBD2	CASSEGIAGGPGETQYF	TGTGCCAGCAGCGAGGGGATAGCGGGAGGGCCGGGTGAGACCCAGTACTTC
TRBV6-2/TRBV6-3	TRBJ2-7	many	TRBD2	CASTPPPTSPPYEQYF	TGTGCCAGCACTCCACCCCCGACTAGCCCGCCCTACGAGCAGTACTTC
TRBV6-2/TRBV6-3	TRBJ2-7	many	-	CASSYRTSYEQYF	TGTGCCAGCAGTTACCGGACCTCTTACGAGCAGTACTTC
TRBV6-5	TRBJ2-6	many	TRBD1	CASSYGTGDNSGANVLTF	TGTGCCAGCAGTTACGGGACAGGGGACAACTCTGGGGCCAACGTCCTGACTTTC
TRBV5-4	TRBJ2-2	many	TRBD2	CASSWGLAGGELFF	TGTGCCAGCAGCTGGGGACTAGCGGGCGGGGAGCTGTTTTTT
TRBV27	TRBJ1-6	few	-	CASSPAVGRRDSPLHF	TGTGCCAGCAGTCCCGCCGTCGGCCGGAGGGATTCACCCCTCCACTTT
TRBV10-1	TRBJ2-2	many	TRBD2	CASSEPQPGLSTGELFF	TGCGCCAGCAGTGAGCCTCAGCCGGGACTATCCACCGGGGAGCTGTTTTTT
TRBV6-5	TRBJ2-3	many	TRBD2	CASSYLFTSGPTDTQYF	TGTGCCAGCAGTTACCTTTTCACTAGCGGACCCACAGATACGCAGTATTTT
TRBV7-9	TRBJ2-1	many	TRBD2	CASSQTVSGISYNEQFF	TGTGCCAGCAGCCAAACGGTGAGCGGGATTTCCTACAATGAGCAGTTCTTC
TRBV11-2	TRBJ2-1	many	-	CASSLDPGLDSGESYNEQFF	TGTGCCAGCAGCTTAGATCCGGGACTCGATAGCGGAGAAAGCTACAATGAGCAGTTCTTC
TRBV12-3/TRBV12-4	TRBJ2-1	many	TRBD2	CASSFTSGRGDEQFF	TGTGCCAGCAGTTTCACTAGCGGGAGAGGTGATGAGCAGTTCTTC
TRBV7-8	TRBJ2-7	-	-	CASSPSGVLSYEQYF	TGTGCCAGCAGCCCGTCCGGGGTCCTCAGCTACGAGCAGTACTTC
TRBV29-1	TRBJ2-1	many	TRBD2	CSVEDARGREGAYNEQFF	TGCAGCGTTGAAGACGCCCGGGGGCGGGAGGGAGCCTACAATGAGCAGTTCTTC
TRBV5-1	TRBJ2-1	-	TRBD1	CASSRELGPQQGWFF	TGCGCCAGCAGCCGCGAGTTGGGTCCCCAACAGGGGTGGTTCTTC
TRBV7-3	TRBJ1-5	many	-	CASSISGGNQPQHF	TGTGCCAGCAGTATCAGTGGGGGGAATCAGCCCCAGCATTTT
TRBV5-1	TRBJ2-7	few	TRBD1	CASSLARTGTYEQYF	TGCGCCAGCAGCTTGGCGCGGACAGGGACCTACGAGCAGTACTTC
TRBV11-2	TRBJ2-1	many	TRBD2	CASSSPQWRGSSYNEQFF	TGTGCCAGCAGCTCTCCCCAATGGCGGGGGAGCTCCTACAATGAGCAGTTCTTC
TRBV7-9	TRBJ2-1	many	-	CASSLGENEQFF	TGTGCCAGCAGCTTGGGGGAGAATGAGCAGTTCTTC
TRBV7-9	TRBJ2-7	-	TRBD1	CASKGAKEGEQYF	TGTGCCAGCAAGGGGGCGAAAGAGGGCGAGCAGTACTTC
TRBV30	TRBJ1-1	few	-	CAWRGGELEAFF	TGTGCCTGGAGGGGGGGGGAATTGGAAGCTTTCTTT
TRBV29-1	TRBJ2-7	-	-	CSITGPHTGVLPGEQYF	TGCAGCATTACCGGTCCCCACACGGGGGTGCTCCCGGGTGAGCAGTACTTC
TRBV27	TRBJ2-7	many	-	CASSLRGNGVYEQYF	TGTGCCAGCAGTTTACGAGGTAATGGGGTTTACGAGCAGTACTTC
TRBV6-1	TRBJ1-4	many	TRBD1	CASKGQVSFEKLFF	TGTGCCAGCAAGGGACAGGTCTCGTTTGAAAAACTGTTTTTT
TRBV10-3	TRBJ2-7	many	-	CATEGETKDEQYF	TGTGCCACCGAGGGGGAGACGAAGGACGAGCAGTACTTC
TRBV7-2	TRBJ2-1	many	TRBD2	CASGASGLYNEQFF	TGTGCCAGCGGGGCTAGCGGGCTATACAATGAGCAGTTCTTC
TRBV4-3	TRBJ2-1	-	TRBD1	CASSQDKGQGGNEQFF	TGCGCCAGCAGCCAAGATAAGGGACAGGGCGGGAATGAGCAGTTCTTC
TRBV20-1	TRBJ2-3	many	TRBD2	CSAPVPGLAGRRTDTQYF	TGCAGTGCTCCAGTACCGGGACTAGCGGGACGTAGAACAGATACGCAGTATTTT
TRBV11-3	TRBJ2-2	-	-	CASSSGVSGELFF	TGTGCCAGCAGCTCGGGGGTTTCCGGGGAGCTGTTTTTT
TRBV2	TRBJ1-1	many	-	CASSESLDVWGADEAFF	TGTGCCAGCAGTGAGAGCTTGGACGTTTGGGGGGCCGATGAAGCTTTCTTT
TRBV3-1	TRBJ2-1	few	-	CASSPGLEEYNEQFF	TGTGCCAGCAGCCCCGGGCTTGAGGAGTACAATGAGCAGTTCTTC
TRBV7-2	TRBJ1-2	few	-	CASSLDSSAGDGYTF	TGTGCCAGCAGCTTAGATTCATCGGCAGGGGATGGCTACACCTTC
TRBV10-1	TRBJ2-7	few	TRBD2	CASSGGGPYEQYF	TGCGCCAGCAGTGGCGGGGGGCCCTACGAGCAGTACTTC
TRBV20-1	TRBJ2-7	-	-	CSARDVGSYEQYF	TGCAGTGCTAGAGACGTCGGCTCCTACGAGCAGTACTTC
TRBV7-2	TRBJ1-1	many	-	CASSLAGHPEAFF	TGTGCCAGCAGCTTAGCGGGACACCCTGAAGCTTTCTTT
TRBV5-4	TRBJ2-7	few	TRBD2	CASSGGLAGDEQYF	TGTGCCAGCAGCGGTGGACTAGCGGGAGACGAGCAGTACTTC
TRBV12-3/TRBV12-4	TRBJ2-7	many	TRBD2	CASSLLAGGPNSYEQYF	TGTGCCAGCAGTTTATTAGCGGGAGGACCGAACTCCTACGAGCAGTACTTC
TRBV6-1	TRBJ2-1	many	TRBD1	CASSSTGDNEQFF	TGTGCCAGCAGCTCCACAGGGGACAATGAGCAGTTCTTC